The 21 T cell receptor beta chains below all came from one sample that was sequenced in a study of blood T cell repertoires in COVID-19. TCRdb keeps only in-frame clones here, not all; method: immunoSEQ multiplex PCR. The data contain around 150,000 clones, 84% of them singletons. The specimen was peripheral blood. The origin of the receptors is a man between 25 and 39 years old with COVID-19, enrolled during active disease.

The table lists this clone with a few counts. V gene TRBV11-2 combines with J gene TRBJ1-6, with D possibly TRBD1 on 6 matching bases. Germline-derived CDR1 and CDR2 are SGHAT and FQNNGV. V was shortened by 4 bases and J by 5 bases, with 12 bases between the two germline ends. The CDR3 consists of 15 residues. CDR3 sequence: CASSYRDIDNSPLHF. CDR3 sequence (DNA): TGTGCCAGCAGCTACCGGGACATCGATAATTCACCCCTCCACTTT.

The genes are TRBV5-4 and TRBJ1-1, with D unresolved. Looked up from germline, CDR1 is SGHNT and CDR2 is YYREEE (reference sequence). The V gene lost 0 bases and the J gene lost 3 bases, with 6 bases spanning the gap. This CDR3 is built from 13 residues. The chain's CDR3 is CASSLDPDTEAFF. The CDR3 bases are TGTGCCAGCAGCTTGGATCCGGACACTGAAGCTTTCTTT.

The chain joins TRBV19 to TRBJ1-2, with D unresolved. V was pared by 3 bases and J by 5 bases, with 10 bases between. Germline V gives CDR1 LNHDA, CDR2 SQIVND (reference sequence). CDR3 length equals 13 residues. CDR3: CASSMREGYGYTF. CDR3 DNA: TGTGCCAGTAGTATGAGGGAAGGGTATGGCTACACCTTC.

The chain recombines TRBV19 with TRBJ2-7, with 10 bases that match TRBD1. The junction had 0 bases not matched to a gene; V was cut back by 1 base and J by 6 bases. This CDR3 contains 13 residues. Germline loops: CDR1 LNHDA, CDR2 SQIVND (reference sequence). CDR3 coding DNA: TGTGCCAGTAGTATAGGACAGGGGGCCGAGCAGTACTTC. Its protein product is CASSIGQGAEQYF.

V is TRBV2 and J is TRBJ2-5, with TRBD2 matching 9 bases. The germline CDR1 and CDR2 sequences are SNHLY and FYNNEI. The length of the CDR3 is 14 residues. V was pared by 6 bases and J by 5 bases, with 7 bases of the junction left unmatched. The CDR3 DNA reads TGTGCCAGCAGCGGTAGCGGGAGTGGGGAGACCCAGTACTTC. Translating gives CASSGSGSGETQYF.

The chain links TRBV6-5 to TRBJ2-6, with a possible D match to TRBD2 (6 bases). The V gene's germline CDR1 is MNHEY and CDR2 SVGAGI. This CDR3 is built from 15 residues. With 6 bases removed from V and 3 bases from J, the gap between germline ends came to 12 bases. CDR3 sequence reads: CASSRGAYGANVLTF. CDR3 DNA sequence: TGTGCCAGCAGCCGCGGGGCATATGGGGCCAACGTCCTGACTTTC.

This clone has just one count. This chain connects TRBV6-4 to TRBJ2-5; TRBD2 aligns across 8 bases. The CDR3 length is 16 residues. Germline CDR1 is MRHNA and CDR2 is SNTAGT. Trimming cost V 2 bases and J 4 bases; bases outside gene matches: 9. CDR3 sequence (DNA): TGTGCCAGCAGTGACCGCTTTCGGGAGGGGATAGAGACCCAGTACTTC. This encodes CASSDRFREGIETQYF.

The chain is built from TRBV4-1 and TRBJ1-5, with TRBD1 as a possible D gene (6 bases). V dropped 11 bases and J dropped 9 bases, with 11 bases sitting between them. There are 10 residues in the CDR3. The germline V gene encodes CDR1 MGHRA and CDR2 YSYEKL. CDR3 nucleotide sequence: TGCGCCTTACAGGGCCCGCCCCAGCATTTT. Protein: CALQGPPQHF.

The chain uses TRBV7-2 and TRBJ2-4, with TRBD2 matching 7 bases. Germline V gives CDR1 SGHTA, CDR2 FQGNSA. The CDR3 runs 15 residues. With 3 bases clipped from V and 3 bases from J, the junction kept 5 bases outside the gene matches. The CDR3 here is CASSFEAGVKNIQYF. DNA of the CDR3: TGTGCCAGCAGCTTCGAGGCGGGAGTCAAAAACATTCAGTACTTC.

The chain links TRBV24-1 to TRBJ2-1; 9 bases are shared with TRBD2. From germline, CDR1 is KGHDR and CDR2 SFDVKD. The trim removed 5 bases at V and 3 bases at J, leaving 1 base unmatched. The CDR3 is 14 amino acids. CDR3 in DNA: TGTGCCACCAGTGTTAGCGGGAGCTACAATGAGCAGTTCTTC. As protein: CATSVSGSYNEQFF.

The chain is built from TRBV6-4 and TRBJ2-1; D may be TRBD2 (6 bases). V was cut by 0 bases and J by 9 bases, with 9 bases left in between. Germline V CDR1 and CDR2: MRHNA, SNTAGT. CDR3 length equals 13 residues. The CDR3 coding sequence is TGTGCCAGCAGTGACTCGATCGGGGGTGAGCAGTTCTTC. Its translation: CASSDSIGGEQFF.

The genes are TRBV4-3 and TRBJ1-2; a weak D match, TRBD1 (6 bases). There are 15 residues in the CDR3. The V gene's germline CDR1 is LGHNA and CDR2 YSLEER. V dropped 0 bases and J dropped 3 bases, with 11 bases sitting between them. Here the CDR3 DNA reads TGCGCCAGCAGCCAAGAGGGCAGGGGCGACTATGGCTACACCTTC. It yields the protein CASSQEGRGDYGYTF.

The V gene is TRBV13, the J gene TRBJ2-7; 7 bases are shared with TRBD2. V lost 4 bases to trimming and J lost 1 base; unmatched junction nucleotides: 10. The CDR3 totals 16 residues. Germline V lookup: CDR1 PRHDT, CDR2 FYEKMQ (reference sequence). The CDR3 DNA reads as TGTGCCAGCAGCTGGACCGTCGGGGGGAGGTCCTACGAGCAGTACTTC. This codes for CASSWTVGGRSYEQYF. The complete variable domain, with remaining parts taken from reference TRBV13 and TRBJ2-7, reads AAGVIQSPRHLIKEKRETATLKCYPIPRHDTVYWYQQGPGQDPQFLISFYEKMQSDKGSIPDRFSAQQFSDYHSELNMSSLELGDSALYFCASSWTVGGRSYEQYFGPGTRLTVT.

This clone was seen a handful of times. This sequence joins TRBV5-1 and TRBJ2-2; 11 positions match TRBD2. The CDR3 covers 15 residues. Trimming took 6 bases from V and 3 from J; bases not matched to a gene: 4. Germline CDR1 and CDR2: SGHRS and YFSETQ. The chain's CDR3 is CASTRLAGHTGELFF. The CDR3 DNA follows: TGCGCCAGCACCCGACTAGCGGGGCACACCGGGGAGCTGTTTTTT.

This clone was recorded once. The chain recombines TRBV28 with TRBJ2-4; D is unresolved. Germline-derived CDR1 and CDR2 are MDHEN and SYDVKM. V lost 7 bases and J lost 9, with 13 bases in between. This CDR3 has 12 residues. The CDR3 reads CASNSLTPIQYF. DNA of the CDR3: TGTGCCAGCAATAGCCTTACCCCCATTCAGTACTTC.

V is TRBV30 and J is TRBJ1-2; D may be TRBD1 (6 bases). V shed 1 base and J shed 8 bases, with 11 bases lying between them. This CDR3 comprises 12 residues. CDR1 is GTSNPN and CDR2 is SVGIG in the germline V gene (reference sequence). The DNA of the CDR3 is TGTGCCTGGAGTGCACAGGGTCACGGCTACACCTTC. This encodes CAWSAQGHGYTF.

The CDR3 is CSVGLITGELFF. In DNA, the CDR3 is TGCAGCGTTGGACTGATTACCGGGGAGCTGTTTTTT. The V and J genes are TRBV29-1 and TRBJ2-2, with unresolved D. With 4 bases removed from V and 5 bases from J, the gap between germline ends came to 8 bases. This CDR3 spans 12 amino acids. From germline, CDR1 is SQVTM and CDR2 ANQGSEA.

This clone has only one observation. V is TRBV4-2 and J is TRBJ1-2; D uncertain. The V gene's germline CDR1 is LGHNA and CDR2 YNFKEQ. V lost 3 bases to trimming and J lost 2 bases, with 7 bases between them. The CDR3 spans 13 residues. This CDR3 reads CASSQPGNYGYTF. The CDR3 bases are TGTGCCAGCAGCCAGCCCGGGAACTATGGCTACACCTTC.

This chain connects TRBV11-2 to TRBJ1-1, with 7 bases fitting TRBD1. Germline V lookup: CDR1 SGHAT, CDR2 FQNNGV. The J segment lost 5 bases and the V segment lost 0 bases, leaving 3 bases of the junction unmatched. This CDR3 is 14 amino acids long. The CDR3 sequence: CASSLETGATEAFF. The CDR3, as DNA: TGTGCCAGCAGCTTAGAAACAGGGGCGACTGAAGCTTTCTTT.

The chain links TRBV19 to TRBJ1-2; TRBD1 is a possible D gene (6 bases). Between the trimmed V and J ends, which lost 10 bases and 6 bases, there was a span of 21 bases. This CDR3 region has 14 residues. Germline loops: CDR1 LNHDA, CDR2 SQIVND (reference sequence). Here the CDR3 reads CATAPGGQRNGYTF. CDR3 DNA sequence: TGTGCCACCGCCCCGGGGGGGCAGCGTAATGGCTACACCTTC.

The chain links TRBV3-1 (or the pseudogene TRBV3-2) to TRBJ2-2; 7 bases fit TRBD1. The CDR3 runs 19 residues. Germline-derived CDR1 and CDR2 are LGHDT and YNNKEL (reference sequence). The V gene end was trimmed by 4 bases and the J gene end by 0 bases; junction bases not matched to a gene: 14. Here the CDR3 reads CASSPKIRTGEANTGELFF. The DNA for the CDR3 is TGTGCCAGCAGCCCCAAGATCAGGACAGGTGAAGCGAACACCGGGGAGCTGTTTTTT.